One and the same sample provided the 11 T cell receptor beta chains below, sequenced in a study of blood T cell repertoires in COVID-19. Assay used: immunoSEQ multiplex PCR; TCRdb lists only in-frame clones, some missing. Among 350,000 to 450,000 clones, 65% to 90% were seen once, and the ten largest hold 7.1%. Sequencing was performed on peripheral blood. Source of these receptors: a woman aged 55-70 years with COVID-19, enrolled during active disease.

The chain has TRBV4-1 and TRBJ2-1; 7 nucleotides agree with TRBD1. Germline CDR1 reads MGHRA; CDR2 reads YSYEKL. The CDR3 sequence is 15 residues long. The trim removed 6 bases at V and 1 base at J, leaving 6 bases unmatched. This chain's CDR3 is CASSRDSWSYNEQFF. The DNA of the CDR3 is TGCGCCAGCAGTCGGGACAGTTGGTCCTACAATGAGCAGTTCTTC.

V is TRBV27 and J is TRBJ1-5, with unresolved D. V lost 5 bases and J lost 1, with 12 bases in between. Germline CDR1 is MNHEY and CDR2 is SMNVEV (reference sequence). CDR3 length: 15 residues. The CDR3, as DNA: TGTGCCAGCAGTGGAAAGGAGTGGAGCAATCAGCCCCAGCATTTT. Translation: CASSGKEWSNQPQHF.

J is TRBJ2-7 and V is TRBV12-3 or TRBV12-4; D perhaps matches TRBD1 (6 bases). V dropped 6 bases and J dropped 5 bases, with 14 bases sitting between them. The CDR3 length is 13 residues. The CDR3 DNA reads TGTGCCAGCAGCCTACAGGGATCTGACGAGCAGTACTTC. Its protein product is CASSLQGSDEQYF.

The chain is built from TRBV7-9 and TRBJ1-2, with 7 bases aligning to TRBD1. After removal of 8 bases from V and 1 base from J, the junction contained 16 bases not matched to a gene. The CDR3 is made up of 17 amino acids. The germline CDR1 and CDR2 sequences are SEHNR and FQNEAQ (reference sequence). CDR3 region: CASVASGTESFNYGYTF. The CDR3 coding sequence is TGTGCCAGCGTCGCCTCCGGGACAGAGTCCTTTAACTATGGCTACACCTTC.

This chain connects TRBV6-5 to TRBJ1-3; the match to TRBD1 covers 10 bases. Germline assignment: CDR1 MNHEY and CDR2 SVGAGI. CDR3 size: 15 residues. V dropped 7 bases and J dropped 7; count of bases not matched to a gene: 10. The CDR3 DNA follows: TGTGCCAGCACCCGGACAGGGGGTTCTTGGAACACCATATATTTT. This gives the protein CASTRTGGSWNTIYF.

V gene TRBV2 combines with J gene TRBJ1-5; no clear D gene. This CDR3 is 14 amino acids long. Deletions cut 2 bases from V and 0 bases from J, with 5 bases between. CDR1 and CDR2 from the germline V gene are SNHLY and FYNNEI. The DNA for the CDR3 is TGTGCCAGCAGTGAACAGAATAGCAATCAGCCCCAGCATTTT. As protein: CASSEQNSNQPQHF.

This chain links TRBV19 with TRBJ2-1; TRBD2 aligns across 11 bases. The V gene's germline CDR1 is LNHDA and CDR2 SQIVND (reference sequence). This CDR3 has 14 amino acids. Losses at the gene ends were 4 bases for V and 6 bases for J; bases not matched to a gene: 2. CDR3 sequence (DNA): TGTGCCAGTAGTAATAGCGGGGGGGCCAATGAGCAGTTCTTC. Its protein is CASSNSGGANEQFF.

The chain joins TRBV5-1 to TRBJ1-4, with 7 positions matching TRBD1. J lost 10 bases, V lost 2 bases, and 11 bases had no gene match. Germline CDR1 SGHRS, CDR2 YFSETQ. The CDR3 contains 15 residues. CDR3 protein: CASSLGGTDRGKLFF. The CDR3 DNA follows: TGCGCCAGCAGCTTAGGGGGGACAGATCGGGGAAAACTGTTTTTT. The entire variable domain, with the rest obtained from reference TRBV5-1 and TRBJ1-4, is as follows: KAGVTQTPRYLIKTRGQQVTLSCSPISGHRSVSWYQQTPGQGLQFLFEYFSETQRNKGNFPGRFSGRQFSNSRSEMNVSTLELGDSALYLCASSLGGTDRGKLFFGSGTQLSVL.

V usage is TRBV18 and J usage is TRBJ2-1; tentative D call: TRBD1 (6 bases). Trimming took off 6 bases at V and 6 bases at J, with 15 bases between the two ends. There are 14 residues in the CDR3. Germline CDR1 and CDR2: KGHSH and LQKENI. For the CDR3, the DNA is TGTGCCAGCTCCCGCCTGCTACAGGGCAATGAGCAGTTCTTC. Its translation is CASSRLLQGNEQFF.

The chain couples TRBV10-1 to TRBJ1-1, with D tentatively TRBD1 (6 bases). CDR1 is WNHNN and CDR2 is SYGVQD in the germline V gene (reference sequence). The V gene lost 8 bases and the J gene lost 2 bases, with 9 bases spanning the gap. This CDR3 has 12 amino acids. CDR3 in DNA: TGCGCCAGCCAGGGGATCAACACTGAAGCTTTCTTT. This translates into CASQGINTEAFF.

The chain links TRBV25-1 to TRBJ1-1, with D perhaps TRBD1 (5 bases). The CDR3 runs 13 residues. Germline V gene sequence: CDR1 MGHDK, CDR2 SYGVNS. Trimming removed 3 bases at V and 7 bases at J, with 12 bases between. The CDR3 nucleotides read TGTGCCAGCAGTGATGGCCGGGGGGATGAAGCTTTCTTT. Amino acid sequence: CASSDGRGDEAFF.